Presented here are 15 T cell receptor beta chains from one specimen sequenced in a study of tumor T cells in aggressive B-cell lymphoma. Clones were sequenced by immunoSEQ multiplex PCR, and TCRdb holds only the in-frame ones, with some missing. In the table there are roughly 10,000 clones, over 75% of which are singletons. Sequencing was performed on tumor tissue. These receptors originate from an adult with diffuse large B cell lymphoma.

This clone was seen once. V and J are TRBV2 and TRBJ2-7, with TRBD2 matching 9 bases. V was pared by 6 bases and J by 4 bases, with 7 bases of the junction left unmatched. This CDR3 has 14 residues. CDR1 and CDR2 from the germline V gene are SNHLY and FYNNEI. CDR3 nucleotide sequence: TGTGCCAGCAGGGGGGGACTAGCAGTTTACGAGCAGTACTTC. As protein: CASRGGLAVYEQYF.

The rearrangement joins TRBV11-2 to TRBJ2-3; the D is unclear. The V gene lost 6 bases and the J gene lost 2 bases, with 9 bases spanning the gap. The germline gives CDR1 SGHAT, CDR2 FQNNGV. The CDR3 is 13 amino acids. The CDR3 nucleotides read TGTGCCAGCAGTTTTATCGTCACAGATACGCAGTATTTT. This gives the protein CASSFIVTDTQYF.

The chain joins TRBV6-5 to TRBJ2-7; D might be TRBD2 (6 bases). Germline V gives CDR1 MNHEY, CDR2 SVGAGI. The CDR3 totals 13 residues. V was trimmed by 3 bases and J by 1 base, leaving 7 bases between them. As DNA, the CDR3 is TGTGCCAGCAGTTATGGGGGGTCCTACGAGCAGTACTTC. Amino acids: CASSYGGSYEQYF.

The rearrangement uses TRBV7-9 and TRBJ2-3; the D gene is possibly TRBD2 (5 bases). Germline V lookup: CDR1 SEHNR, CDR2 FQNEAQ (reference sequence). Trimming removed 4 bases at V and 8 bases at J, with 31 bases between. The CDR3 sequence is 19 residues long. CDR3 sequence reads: CASSSTSDFSRYAGGTQYF. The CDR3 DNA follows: TGTGCCAGCAGCTCTACTAGTGACTTCAGTAGGTACGCAGGTGGTACGCAGTATTTT.

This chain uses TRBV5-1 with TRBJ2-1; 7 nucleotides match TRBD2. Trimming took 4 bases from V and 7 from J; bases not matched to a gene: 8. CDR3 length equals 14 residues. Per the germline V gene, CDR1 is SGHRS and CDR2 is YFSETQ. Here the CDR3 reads CASSPLAIGNEQFF. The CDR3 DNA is TGCGCCAGCAGCCCACTAGCGATAGGGAATGAGCAGTTCTTC.

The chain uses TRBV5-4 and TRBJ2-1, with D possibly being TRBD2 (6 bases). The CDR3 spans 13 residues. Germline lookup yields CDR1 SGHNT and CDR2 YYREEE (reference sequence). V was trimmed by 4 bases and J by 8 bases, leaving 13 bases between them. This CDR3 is CASSGAGSDEQFF. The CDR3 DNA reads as TGTGCCAGCAGCGGGGCGGGAAGCGATGAGCAGTTCTTC.

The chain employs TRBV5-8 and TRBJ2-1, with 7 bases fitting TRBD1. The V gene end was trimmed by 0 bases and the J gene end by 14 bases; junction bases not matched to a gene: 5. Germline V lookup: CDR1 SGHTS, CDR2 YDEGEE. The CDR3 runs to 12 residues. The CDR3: CASSLDRGSEFF. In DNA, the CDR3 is TGTGCCAGCAGCTTGGACAGGGGATCGGAGTTCTTC.

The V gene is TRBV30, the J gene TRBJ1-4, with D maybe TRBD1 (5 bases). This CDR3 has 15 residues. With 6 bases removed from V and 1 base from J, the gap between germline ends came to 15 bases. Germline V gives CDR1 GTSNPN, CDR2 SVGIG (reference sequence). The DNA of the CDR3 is TGTGCCTGCGACCGTCAGGGTCTAACTAATGAAAAACTGTTTTTT. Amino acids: CACDRQGLTNEKLFF.

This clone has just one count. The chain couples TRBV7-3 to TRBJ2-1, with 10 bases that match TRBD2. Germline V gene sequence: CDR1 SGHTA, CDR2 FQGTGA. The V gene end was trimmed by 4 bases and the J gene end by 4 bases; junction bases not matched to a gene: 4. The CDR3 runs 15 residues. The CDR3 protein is CASSSSGRGYNEQFF. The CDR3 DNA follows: TGTGCCAGCAGCTCTAGCGGGAGAGGGTACAATGAGCAGTTCTTC.

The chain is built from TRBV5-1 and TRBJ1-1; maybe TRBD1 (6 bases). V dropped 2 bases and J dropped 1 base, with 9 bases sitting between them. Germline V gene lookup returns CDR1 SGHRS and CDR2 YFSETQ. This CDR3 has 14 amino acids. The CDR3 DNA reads TGCGCCAGCAGCTTTGAACAGGGGAACACTGAAGCTTTCTTT. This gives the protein CASSFEQGNTEAFF.

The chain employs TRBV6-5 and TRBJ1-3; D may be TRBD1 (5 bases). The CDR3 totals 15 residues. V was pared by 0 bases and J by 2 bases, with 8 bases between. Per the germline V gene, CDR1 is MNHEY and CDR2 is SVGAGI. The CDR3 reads CASSYSGRAGNTIYF. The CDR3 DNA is TGTGCCAGCAGTTACTCGGGCAGGGCTGGAAACACCATATATTTT.

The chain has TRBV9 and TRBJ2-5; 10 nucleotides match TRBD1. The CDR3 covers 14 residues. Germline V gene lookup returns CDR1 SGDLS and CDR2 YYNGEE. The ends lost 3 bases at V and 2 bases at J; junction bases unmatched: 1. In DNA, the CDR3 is TGTGCCAGCAGCGAGGGACAGGGGCAAGAGACCCAGTACTTC. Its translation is CASSEGQGQETQYF.

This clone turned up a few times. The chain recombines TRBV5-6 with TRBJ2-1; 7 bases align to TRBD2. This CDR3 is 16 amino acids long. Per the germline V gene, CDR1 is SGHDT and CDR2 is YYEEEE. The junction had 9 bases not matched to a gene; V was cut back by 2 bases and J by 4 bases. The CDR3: CASSFDSGRLYNEQFF. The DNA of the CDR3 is TGTGCCAGCAGCTTCGATAGCGGGCGCCTTTACAATGAGCAGTTCTTC.

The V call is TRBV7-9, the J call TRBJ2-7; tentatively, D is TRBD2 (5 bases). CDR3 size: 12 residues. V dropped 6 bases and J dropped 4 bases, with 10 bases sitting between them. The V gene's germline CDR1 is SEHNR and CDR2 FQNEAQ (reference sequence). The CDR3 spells CASSSGTYEQYF. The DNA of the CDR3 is TGTGCCAGCAGTTCGGGAACTTACGAGCAGTACTTC.

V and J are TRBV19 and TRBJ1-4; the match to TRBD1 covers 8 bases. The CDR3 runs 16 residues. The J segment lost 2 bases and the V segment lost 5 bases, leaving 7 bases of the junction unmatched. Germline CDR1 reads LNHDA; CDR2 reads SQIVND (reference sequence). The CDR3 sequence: CASSLRQGMTNEKLFF. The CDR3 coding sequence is TGTGCCAGTAGTCTGAGACAGGGGATGACTAATGAAAAACTGTTTTTT.